Each of the 13 T cell receptor beta chains below was sequenced from the same sample in a study of shared clonotypes between healthy human individuals. Produced via immunoSEQ multiplex PCR; TCRdb's table is partial and in-frame only. This repertoire shows 1 million to 1.3 million clones, approximately 80% found once; its top ten account for roughly 0.61%. Sequencing used memory CD4+ T cells from PBMCs. The subset: CD45RA-negative fraction. These receptors all come from a man in his late teens or twenties in good health. Some clones in this sample may be carry-over from other donors' samples.

J is TRBJ1-2 and V is TRBV6-1; D may be TRBD1 (6 bases). The germline V gene encodes CDR1 MNHNS and CDR2 SASEGT. Between the trimmed V and J ends, which lost 6 bases and 8 bases, there was a span of 16 bases. There are 13 residues in the CDR3. CDR3 amino acids: CASRATGPQGYTF. CDR3 nucleotide sequence: TGTGCCAGCAGGGCTACAGGGCCCCAAGGCTACACCTTC.

The CDR3 loop is CASSEFRRGAEAFF. The CDR3 bases are TGTGCCAGCAGTGAATTCCGACGCGGGGCTGAAGCTTTCTTT. V is TRBV25-1 and J is TRBJ1-1; D remains unclear. CDR1 and CDR2 from the germline V gene are MGHDK and SYGVNS. This CDR3 spans 14 amino acids. Trimming shortened V by 1 base and J by 6 bases, and 12 bases separated the two germline ends.

V and J are TRBV19 and TRBJ1-5, with D unresolved. The V end lost 3 bases, the J end lost 0 bases, and 9 bases lay between the germline ends. The CDR3 extends over 15 amino acids. CDR1 LNHDA and CDR2 SQIVND come from the germline V gene (reference sequence). The CDR3 loop reads CASSIGRYSNQPQHF. The CDR3 nucleotides read TGTGCCAGTAGTATTGGACGGTATAGCAATCAGCCCCAGCATTTT.

This rearrangement joins TRBV7-2 to TRBJ1-3; D is ambiguous. The CDR3 extends over 17 amino acids. Trimming left V 5 bases short and J 0 bases short, with 17 bases between. Germline V gene lookup returns CDR1 SGHTA and CDR2 FQGNSA. CDR3: CASSPRPQISSGNTIYF. For the CDR3, the DNA is TGTGCCAGCAGCCCCCGGCCACAGATCAGCTCTGGAAACACCATATATTTT.

This clone was recorded a few times. This rearrangement joins TRBV27 to TRBJ2-3, with 7 bases that match TRBD1. The CDR3 has 15 amino acids. The germline V gene has CDR1 MNHEY and CDR2 SMNVEV (reference sequence). Unmatched junction bases numbered 12, after V lost 8 bases and J lost 4 bases. The CDR3 sequence: CASSKTGFLSDTQYF. Here the CDR3 DNA reads TGTGCCAGCTCGAAGACAGGGTTTCTATCAGATACGCAGTATTTT.

This clone was seen a single time. The rearrangement joins TRBV6-5 to TRBJ2-7; the D is unclear. Germline assignment: CDR1 MNHEY and CDR2 SVGAGI. CDR3 size: 11 residues. V was shortened by 3 bases and J by 6 bases, with 6 bases between the two germline ends. The CDR3 spells CASSYYGEQYF. The DNA of the CDR3 is TGTGCCAGCAGTTATTATGGCGAGCAGTACTTC.

DNA of the CDR3: TGTGCCAGCAGCTTAGGGCTAGCGGGTTCCCAAGAGACCCAGTACTTC. Translation: CASSLGLAGSQETQYF. J is TRBJ2-5 and V is TRBV7-2; TRBD2 aligns across 8 bases. This CDR3 is 16 amino acids long. Trimming took 1 base from V and 1 from J; bases not matched to a gene: 5. Germline CDR1 is SGHTA and CDR2 is FQGNSA.

This clone has at least ten counts. The junction and the germline gene differ at one end; a read error may be behind it. V usage is TRBV4-3 and J usage is TRBJ1-2, with 8 bases fitting TRBD1. The length of the CDR3 is 12 residues. CDR1 and CDR2 (germline): LGHNA, YSLEER. This CDR3 reads CASSQTRQGMRF. The CDR3 DNA reads TGCGCCAGCAGCCAAACCCGACAGGGGATGCGCTTC.

This clone was observed once. The V call is TRBV6-6, the J call TRBJ2-7; TRBD1 matches 9 bases. Germline values: CDR1 MNHNY, CDR2 SVGAGI (reference sequence). V gave up 8 bases and J gave up 1 base; unmatched junction bases: 6. CDR3 length equals 14 residues. CDR3 in DNA: TGTGCCAGCGGGACAGGGCCCCTATCCTACGAGCAGTACTTC. Protein product: CASGTGPLSYEQYF.

This clone was observed a handful of times. The chain employs TRBV10-3 and TRBJ2-2; D possibly corresponds to TRBD1 (6 bases). The CDR3 is 14 residues long. V lost 3 bases and J lost 5, with 10 bases in between. The germline CDR1 and CDR2 sequences are ENHRY and SYGVKD. The CDR3 loop is CAISDLGATGELFF. The CDR3 nucleotides read TGTGCCATCAGTGACCTGGGGGCAACCGGGGAGCTGTTTTTT.

A word on this clone: The identical CDR3 is also encoded by other nucleotide sequences in the sample. CDR3 sequence reads: CASSLVPDQETQYF. DNA for the CDR3: TGCGCCAGCAGCTTGGTTCCGGACCAAGAGACCCAGTACTTC. J is TRBJ2-5 and V is TRBV5-1; D not certain. Germline V gives CDR1 SGHRS, CDR2 YFSETQ. The V and J ends lost 0 bases and 0 bases respectively, with 6 bases between them. The CDR3 runs 14 residues.

Comments on this clone: At one end, the junction sequence differs from germline, possibly due to a read error. The rearrangement joins TRBV7-9 to TRBJ2-7, with a possible D match to TRBD1 (6 bases). CDR1 SEHNR and CDR2 FQNEAQ come from the germline V gene (reference sequence). The CDR3 covers 13 residues. The CDR3 nucleotides read TGTGCCAGCAGCTACCCAGGGGAATTTGGGGTACACTTC. Translating it yields CASSYPGEFGVHF.

This clone was seen only once. V usage is TRBV4-2 and J usage is TRBJ2-4; TRBD1 matches at 9 bases. The CDR3 is 17 residues long. In germline, CDR1 is LGHNA, CDR2 YNFKEQ. The V and J ends lost 4 bases and 6 bases, in that order; junction bases with no gene match: 13. CDR3 sequence: CASSPTIKPGQGNIQYF. The CDR3 nucleotides read TGTGCCAGCAGCCCCACGATCAAACCGGGACAGGGAAACATTCAGTACTTC.